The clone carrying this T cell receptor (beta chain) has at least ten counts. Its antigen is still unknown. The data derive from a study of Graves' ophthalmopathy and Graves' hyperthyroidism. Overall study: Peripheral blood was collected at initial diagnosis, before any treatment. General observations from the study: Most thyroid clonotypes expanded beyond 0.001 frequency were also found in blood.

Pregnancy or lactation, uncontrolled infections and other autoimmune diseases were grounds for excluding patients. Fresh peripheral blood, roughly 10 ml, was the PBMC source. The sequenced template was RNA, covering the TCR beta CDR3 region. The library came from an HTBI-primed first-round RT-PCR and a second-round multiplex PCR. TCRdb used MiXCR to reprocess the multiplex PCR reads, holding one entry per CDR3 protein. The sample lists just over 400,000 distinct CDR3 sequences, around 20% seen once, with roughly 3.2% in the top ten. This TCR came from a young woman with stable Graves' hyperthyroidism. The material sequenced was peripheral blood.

The CDR3 DNA reads TGTGCCAGCCGGGGCAGAACTATCCACGAGCAGTACTTC. Translated, it gives CASRGRTIHEQYF. The chain carries TRBV25-1 and TRBJ2-7; perhaps D is TRBD1 or TRBD2 (5 bases each). This CDR3 is 13 amino acids long. Between the trimmed V and J ends, which lost 8 bases and 5 bases, there was a span of 16 bases. Germline values: CDR1 MGHDK, CDR2 SYGVNS.